At least ten counts were recorded for the clone carrying this TCR beta chain. Its matching antigen is unknown. V gave up 0 bases and J gave up 8 bases; unmatched junction bases: 13. The CDR3 sequence is 17 residues long. Germline V lookup: CDR1 LNHNV, CDR2 YYDKDF (reference sequence). This entry comes from a study of T cells in Graves' hyperthyroidism and ophthalmopathy. For the study at large: Blood was drawn when the patient was first diagnosed and still untreated. Overall study results and limits: The model identified upcoming ophthalmopathy a median 6.5 months ahead of onset.

Patients were excluded for uncontrolled infection, other autoimmune disease, pregnancy or lactation. The study based diagnoses on clinical symptoms, serum thyroxine and TRAb, thyroid ultrasound and orbital computed tomography. Authors of the study amplified TCR beta CDR3 regions from RNA transcripts. First-round RT-PCR with HTBI primers amplified the TCR CDR3 region. MiXCR was run by TCRdb on the multiplex PCR reads, yielding one entry per CDR3 protein. The repertoire holds more than 300,000 distinct CDR3 sequences, with under 20% as singletons. Input material: blood. The receptor's source is a man between 18 and 35 years old with Graves' ophthalmopathy. J is TRBJ1-5 and V is TRBV15; 7 bases are a match to TRBD1. The CDR3, as DNA: TGTGCCACCAGCAGAGATCTCGAGAGACAGGGTTCGAAGCCCCAGCATTTT. Protein product: CATSRDLERQGSKPQHF.